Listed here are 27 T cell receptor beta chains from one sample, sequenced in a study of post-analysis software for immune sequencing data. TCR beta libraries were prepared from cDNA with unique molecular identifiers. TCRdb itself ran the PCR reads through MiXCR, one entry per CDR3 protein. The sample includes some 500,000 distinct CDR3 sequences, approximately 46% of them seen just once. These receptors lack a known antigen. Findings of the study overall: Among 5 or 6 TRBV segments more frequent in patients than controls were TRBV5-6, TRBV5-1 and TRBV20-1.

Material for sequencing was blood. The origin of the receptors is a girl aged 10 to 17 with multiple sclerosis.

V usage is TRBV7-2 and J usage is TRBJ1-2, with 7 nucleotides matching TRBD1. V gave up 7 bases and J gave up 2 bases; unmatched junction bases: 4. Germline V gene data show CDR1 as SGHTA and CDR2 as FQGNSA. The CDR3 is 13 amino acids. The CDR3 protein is CASNPGGNYGYTF. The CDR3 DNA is TGTGCCAGCAATCCAGGGGGGAACTATGGCTACACCTTC.

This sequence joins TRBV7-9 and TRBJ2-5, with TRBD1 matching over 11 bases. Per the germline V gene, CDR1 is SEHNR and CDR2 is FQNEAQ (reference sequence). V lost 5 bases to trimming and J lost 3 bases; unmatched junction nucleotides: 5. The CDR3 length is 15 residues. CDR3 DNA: TGTGCCAGCAGCCACCGGACAGGGGGCAAAGAGACCCAGTACTTC. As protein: CASSHRTGGKETQYF.

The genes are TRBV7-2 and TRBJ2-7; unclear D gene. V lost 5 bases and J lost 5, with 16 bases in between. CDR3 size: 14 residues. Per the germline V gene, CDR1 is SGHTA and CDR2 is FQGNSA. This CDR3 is CASSPPRYLHEQYF. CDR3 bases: TGTGCCAGCAGCCCTCCCAGGTACCTCCACGAGCAGTACTTC.

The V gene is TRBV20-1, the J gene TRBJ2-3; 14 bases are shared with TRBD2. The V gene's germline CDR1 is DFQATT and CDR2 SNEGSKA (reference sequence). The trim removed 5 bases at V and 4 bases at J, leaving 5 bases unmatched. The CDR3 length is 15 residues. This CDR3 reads CSAARLAGGADTQYF. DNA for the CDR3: TGCAGTGCTGCAAGACTAGCGGGAGGGGCAGATACGCAGTATTTT.

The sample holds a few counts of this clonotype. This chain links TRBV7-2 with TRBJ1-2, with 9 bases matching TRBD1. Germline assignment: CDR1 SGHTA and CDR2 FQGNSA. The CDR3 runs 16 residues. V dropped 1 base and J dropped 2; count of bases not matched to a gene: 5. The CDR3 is CASSLGPGQGNYGYTF. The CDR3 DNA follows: TGTGCCAGCAGCTTAGGACCGGGACAGGGAAACTATGGCTACACCTTC. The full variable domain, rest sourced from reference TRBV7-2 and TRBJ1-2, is GAGVSQSPSNKVTEKGKDVELRCDPISGHTALYWYRQSLGQGLEFLIYFQGNSAPDKSGLPSDRFSAERTGGSVSTLTIQRTQQEDSAVYLCASSLGPGQGNYGYTFGSGTRLTVV.

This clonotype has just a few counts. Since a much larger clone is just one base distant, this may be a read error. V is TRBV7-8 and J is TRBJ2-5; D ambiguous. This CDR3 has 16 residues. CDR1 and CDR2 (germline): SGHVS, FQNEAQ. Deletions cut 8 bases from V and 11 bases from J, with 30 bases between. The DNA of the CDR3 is TGTGCCAGCCCTCGACCCGGATCCACGAACTACAATGAGCAGTACTTC. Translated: CASPRPGSTNYNEQYF.

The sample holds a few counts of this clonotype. The chain's CDR3 is CASSLAIDTQYF. The CDR3 coding sequence is TGCGCCAGCAGCTTGGCTATAGATACGCAGTATTTT. V gene TRBV5-1 combines with J gene TRBJ2-3; no clear D. Trimming stripped 0 bases from V and 5 bases from J, with 4 bases between. The CDR3 sequence is 12 residues long. Looked up from germline, CDR1 is SGHRS and CDR2 is YFSETQ.

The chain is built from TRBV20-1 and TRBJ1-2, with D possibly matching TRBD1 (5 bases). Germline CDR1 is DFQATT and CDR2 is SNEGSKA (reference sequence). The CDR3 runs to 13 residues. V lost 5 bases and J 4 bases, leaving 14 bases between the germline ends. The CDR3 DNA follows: TGCAGTGCTCCAACCGGGACCTGCTATGGCTACACCTTC. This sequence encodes CSAPTGTCYGYTF.

Here the CDR3 DNA reads TGTGCCAGCAACCCGACTAGCGGGGCTGTGCAGTACTTC. This gives the protein CASNPTSGAVQYF. The chain is built from TRBV28 and TRBJ2-5; 11 nucleotides agree with TRBD2. Per germline, CDR1 MDHEN and CDR2 SYDVKM. The ends lost 7 bases at V and 11 bases at J; junction bases unmatched: 9. The CDR3 is made up of 13 amino acids.

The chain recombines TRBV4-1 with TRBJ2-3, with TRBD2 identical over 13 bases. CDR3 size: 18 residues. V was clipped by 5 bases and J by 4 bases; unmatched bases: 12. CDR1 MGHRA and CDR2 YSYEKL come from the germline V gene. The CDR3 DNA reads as TGCGCCAGCAGCTACAGTCGATTACTAGCGGGAGGGCCAGATACGCAGTATTTT. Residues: CASSYSRLLAGGPDTQYF.

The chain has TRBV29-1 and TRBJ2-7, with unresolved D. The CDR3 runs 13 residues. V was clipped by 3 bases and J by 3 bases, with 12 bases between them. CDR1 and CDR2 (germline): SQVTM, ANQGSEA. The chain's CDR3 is CSVDGEEDYEQYF. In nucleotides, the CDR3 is TGCAGCGTTGATGGGGAAGAGGACTACGAGCAGTACTTC.

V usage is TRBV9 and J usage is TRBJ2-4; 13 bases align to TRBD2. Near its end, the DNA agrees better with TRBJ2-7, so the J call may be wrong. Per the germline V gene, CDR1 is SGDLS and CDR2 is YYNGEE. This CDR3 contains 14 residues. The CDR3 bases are TGTGCCAGCAGCGCTGGGACTAGCGGGAACGAGCAGTACTTC. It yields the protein CASSAGTSGNEQYF.

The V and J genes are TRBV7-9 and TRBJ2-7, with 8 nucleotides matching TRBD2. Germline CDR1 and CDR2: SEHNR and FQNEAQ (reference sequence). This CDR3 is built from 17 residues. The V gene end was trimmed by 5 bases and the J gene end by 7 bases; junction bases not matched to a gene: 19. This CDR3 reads CASSPVAGRSSCNEQYF. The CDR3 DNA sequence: TGTGCCAGCAGCCCAGTAGCGGGAAGGAGCTCCTGCAATGAGCAGTACTTC.

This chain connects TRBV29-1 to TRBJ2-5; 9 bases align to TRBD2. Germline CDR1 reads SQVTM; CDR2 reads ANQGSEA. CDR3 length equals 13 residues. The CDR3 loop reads CTSGGLAGETQYF. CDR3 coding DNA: TGCACCTCAGGGGGGCTAGCGGGGGAGACCCAGTACTTC.

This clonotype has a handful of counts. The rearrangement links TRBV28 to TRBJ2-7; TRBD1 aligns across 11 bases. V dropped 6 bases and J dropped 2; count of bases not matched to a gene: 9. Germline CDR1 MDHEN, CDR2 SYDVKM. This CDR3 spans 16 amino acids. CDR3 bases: TGTGCCAGCAGGCCTCCCGGGACAGGGGGAACCTACGAGCAGTACTTC. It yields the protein CASRPPGTGGTYEQYF.

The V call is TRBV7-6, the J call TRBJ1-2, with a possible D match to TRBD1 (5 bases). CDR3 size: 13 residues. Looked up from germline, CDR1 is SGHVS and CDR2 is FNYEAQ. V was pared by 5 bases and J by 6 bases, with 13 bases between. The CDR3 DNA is TGTGCCAGCAGCCCCCAAGAGGGGCATGGCTACACCTTC. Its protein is CASSPQEGHGYTF.

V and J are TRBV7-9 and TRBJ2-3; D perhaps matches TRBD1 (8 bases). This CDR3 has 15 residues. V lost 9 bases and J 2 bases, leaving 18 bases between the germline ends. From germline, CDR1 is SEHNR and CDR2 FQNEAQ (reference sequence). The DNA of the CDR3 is TGTGCCAGTGCGGTACAGGGGGGGAACACAGATACGCAGTATTTT. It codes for CASAVQGGNTDTQYF.

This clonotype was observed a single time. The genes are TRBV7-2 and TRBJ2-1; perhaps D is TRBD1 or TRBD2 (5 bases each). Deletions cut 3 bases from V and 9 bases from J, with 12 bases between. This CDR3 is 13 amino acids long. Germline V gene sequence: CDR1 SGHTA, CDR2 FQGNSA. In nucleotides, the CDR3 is TGTGCCAGCAGCTTTATAAAGGGGAGTGAGCAGTTCTTC. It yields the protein CASSFIKGSEQFF. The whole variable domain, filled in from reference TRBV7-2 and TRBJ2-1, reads GAGVSQSPSNKVTEKGKDVELRCDPISGHTALYWYRQSLGQGLEFLIYFQGNSAPDKSGLPSDRFSAERTGGSVSTLTIQRTQQEDSAVYLCASSFIKGSEQFFGPGTRLTVL.

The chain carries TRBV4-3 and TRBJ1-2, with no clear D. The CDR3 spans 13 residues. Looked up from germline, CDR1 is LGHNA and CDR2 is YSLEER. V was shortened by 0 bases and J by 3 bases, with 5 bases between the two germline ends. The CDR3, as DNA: TGCGCCAGCAGCCAAGAAACCCACTATGGCTACACCTTC. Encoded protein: CASSQETHYGYTF.

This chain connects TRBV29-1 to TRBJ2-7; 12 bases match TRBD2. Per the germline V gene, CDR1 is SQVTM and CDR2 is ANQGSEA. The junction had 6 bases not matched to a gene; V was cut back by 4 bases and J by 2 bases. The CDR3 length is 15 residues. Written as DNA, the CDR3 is TGCAGCGTTGTACTAGCGGGAGGAGGTACCTACGAGCAGTACTTC. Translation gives CSVVLAGGGTYEQYF.

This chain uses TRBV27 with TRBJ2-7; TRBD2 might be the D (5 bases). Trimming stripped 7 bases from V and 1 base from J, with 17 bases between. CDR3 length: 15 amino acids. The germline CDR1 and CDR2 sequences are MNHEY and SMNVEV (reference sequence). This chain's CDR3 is CASKPWRTSSYEQYF. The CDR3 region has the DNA TGTGCCAGCAAACCCTGGAGGACCTCATCCTACGAGCAGTACTTC.

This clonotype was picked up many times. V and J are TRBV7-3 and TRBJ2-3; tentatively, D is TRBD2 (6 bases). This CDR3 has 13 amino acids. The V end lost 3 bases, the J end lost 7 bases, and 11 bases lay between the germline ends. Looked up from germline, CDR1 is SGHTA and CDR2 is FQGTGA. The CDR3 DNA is TGTGCCAGCAGCTTCGGGGACTTGAATACGCAGTATTTT. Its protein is CASSFGDLNTQYF.

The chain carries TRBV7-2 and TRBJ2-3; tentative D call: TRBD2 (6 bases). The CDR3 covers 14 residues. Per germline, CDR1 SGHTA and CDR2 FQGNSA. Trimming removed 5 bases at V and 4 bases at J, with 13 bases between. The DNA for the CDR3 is TGTGCCAGCAGCCTGGGACTTTTTTCAGATACGCAGTATTTT. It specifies CASSLGLFSDTQYF.

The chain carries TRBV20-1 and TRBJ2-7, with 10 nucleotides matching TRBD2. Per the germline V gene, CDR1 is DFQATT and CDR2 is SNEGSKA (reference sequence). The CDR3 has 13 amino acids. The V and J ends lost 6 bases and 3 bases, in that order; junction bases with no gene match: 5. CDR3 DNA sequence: TGCAGTGCGAAGACTAGCGGGTACTACGAGCAGTACTTC. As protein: CSAKTSGYYEQYF.

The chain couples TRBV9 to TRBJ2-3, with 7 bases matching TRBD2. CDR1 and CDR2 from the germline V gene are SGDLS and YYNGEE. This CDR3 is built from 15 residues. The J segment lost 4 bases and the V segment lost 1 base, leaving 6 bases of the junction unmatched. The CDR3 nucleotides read TGTGCCAGCAGCGTATTTGCGGGAGACTCAGATACGCAGTATTTT. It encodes CASSVFAGDSDTQYF. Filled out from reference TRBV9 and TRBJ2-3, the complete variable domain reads DSGVTQTPKHLITATGQRVTLRCSPRSGDLSVYWYQQSLDQGLQFLIQYYNGEERAKGNILERFSAQQFPDLHSELNLSSLELGDSALYFCASSVFAGDSDTQYFGPGTRLTVL.

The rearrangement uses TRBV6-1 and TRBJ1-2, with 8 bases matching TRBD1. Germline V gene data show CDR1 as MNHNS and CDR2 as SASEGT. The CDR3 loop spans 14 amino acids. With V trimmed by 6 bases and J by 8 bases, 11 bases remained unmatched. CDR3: CASSAGGQGAGYTF. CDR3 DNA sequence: TGTGCCAGCAGCGCCGGTGGACAGGGTGCGGGCTACACCTTC.

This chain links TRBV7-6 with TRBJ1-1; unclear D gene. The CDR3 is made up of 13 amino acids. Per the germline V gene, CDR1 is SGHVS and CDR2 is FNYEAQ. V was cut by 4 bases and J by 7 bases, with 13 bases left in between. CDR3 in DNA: TGTGCCAGCAGCTCCTGGGTGGGTGGTGAAGCTTTCTTT. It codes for CASSSWVGGEAFF.